These 8 T cell receptor beta chains originate from one sample sequenced in a study of OX40 agonist ivuxolimab in advanced cancers. Libraries were prepared by immunoSEQ multiplex PCR; TCRdb keeps only in-frame clonotypes and omits some of them. The sample has approximately 76,000 clones; roughly 85% are singletons. Specimen: CD4+ or CD8+ T cells sorted from blood, collected in a trial of the OX40 agonist ivuxolimab. The receptors originated from an adult with an advanced solid tumor such as melanoma, head and neck, liver or kidney cancer.

The chain uses TRBV6-1 and TRBJ2-7, with TRBD1 as a possible D gene (5 bases). The CDR3 sequence is 14 residues long. Germline V CDR1 and CDR2: MNHNS, SASEGT. Deletions cut 1 base from V and 3 bases from J, with 10 bases between. CDR3 coding DNA: TGTGCCAGCAGTGAAGACAGGAAGTTCTACGAGCAGTACTTC. This codes for CASSEDRKFYEQYF.

The gene calls are TRBV30 and TRBJ1-3, with D hard to call. This CDR3 spans 15 amino acids. In germline, CDR1 is GTSNPN, CDR2 SVGIG (reference sequence). The V end lost 2 bases, the J end lost 1 base, and 12 bases lay between the germline ends. The CDR3 sequence: CAWSSGISSGNTIYF. In DNA form, the CDR3 reads TGTGCCTGGAGTTCCGGCATCTCGTCTGGAAACACCATATATTTT.

This chain joins TRBV6-1 and TRBJ1-1, with TRBD1 matching 7 bases. V shed 1 base and J 10 bases; nucleotides not matched to a gene: 9. The CDR3 is 14 residues long. Germline CDR1 and CDR2: MNHNS and SASEGT. For the CDR3, the DNA is TGTGCCAGCAGTGAAGAGAGACAGGGCCAAGGAGCTTTCTTT. It specifies CASSEERQGQGAFF.

This sequence joins TRBV7-2 and TRBJ1-2; 8 bases align to TRBD1. The CDR3 is 13 amino acids. Looked up from germline, CDR1 is SGHTA and CDR2 is FQGNSA. Unmatched junction bases numbered 8, after V lost 6 bases and J lost 8 bases. The CDR3 DNA reads TGTGCCAGCAGTCCTGGACAGGGAGGGGGCTACACCTTC. Amino acids: CASSPGQGGGYTF. The whole variable domain, remainder taken from reference TRBV7-2 and TRBJ1-2, is GAGVSQSPSNKVTEKGKDVELRCDPISGHTALYWYRQSLGQGLEFLIYFQGNSAPDKSGLPSDRFSAERTGGSVSTLTIQRTQQEDSAVYLCASSPGQGGGYTFGSGTRLTVV.

The chain couples TRBV6-6 to TRBJ1-2; D uncertain. Trimming cost V 2 bases and J 1 base, with 8 bases left between them. The CDR3 spans 14 residues. CDR1 and CDR2 from the germline V gene are MNHNY and SVGAGI (reference sequence). DNA of the CDR3: TGTGCCAGCAGTTACGAGACAAATAACTATGGCTACACCTTC. Translation gives CASSYETNNYGYTF.

This clone has just a few counts. The rearrangement uses TRBV4-2 and TRBJ2-7; D is perhaps TRBD1 (6 bases). The ends were cut back, 0 bases at V and 9 bases at J, with 12 bases in the middle. Germline CDR1 reads LGHNA; CDR2 reads YNFKEQ. This CDR3 spans 13 amino acids. The CDR3 DNA follows: TGTGCCAGCAGCCAAGAATGGGGGCCGTGGCAGTACTTC. Its protein is CASSQEWGPWQYF.

This clone was seen a single time. The chain couples TRBV29-1 to TRBJ1-1; TRBD1 is a possible D gene (6 bases). Germline loops: CDR1 SQVTM, CDR2 ANQGSEA. Trimming pared 7 bases from V and 3 bases from J, leaving 18 bases between. This CDR3 spans 14 amino acids. CDR3 DNA: TGCAGCGGGCGTATAAGACAGGAATACACTGAAGCTTTCTTT. This encodes CSGRIRQEYTEAFF.

The chain uses TRBV7-2 and TRBJ2-7, with TRBD1 identical over 8 bases. Germline values: CDR1 SGHTA, CDR2 FQGNSA. V dropped 5 bases and J dropped 2; count of bases not matched to a gene: 8. The length of the CDR3 is 15 residues. CDR3 region: CASSRGTGQTYEQYF. DNA for the CDR3: TGTGCCAGCAGCCGGGGGACAGGCCAGACCTACGAGCAGTACTTC.